This passage covers 18 T cell receptor beta chains from one sample sequenced in a study of OX40 agonist ivuxolimab in advanced cancers. The library relied on the immunoSEQ multiplex PCR assay. TCRdb re-hosts the immuneACCESS table, in-frame sequences only. Its copies lack some clones; in the studies checked, an unresolved V gene accounts for under half of them, and the cause for the rest is not known. This sample has tens of thousands of clones in its table, and about 80% of those were observed once. The ten largest account for about 4.3% of the sample. The specimen was CD4+ or CD8+ T cells sorted from blood, collected in a trial of the OX40 agonist ivuxolimab. Receptors originate from an adult with an advanced solid tumor such as melanoma, head and neck, liver or kidney cancer.

The chain combines TRBV6-6 with TRBJ2-3; D unclear. Between the trimmed V and J ends, which lost 4 bases and 0 bases, there was a span of 8 bases. CDR3 length equals 14 residues. Germline loops: CDR1 MNHNY, CDR2 SVGAGI (reference sequence). The CDR3 reads CASSSSGSTDTQYF. The CDR3 bases are TGTGCCAGCAGTTCCTCTGGGAGCACAGATACGCAGTATTTT.

This sequence joins TRBV5-1 and TRBJ2-5; the D is unclear. The DNA end favors TRBJ2-7, so the J call may be wrong. In germline, CDR1 is SGHRS, CDR2 YFSETQ. The CDR3 runs to 13 residues. CDR3 sequence (DNA): TGCGCCAGCAGCTTGGTCCCTAGCTACGAGCAGTACTTC. Translated, it gives CASSLVPSYEQYF.

A note on this clone: Other DNA sequences in the same sample also yield this CDR3. The rearrangement uses TRBV19 and TRBJ1-5, with TRBD1 matching 7 bases. The CDR3 has 14 amino acids. The V and J ends lost 5 bases and 3 bases, in that order; junction bases with no gene match: 4. The germline V gene has CDR1 LNHDA and CDR2 SQIVND (reference sequence). CDR3 region: CASSSTGPNQPQHF. The CDR3 region has the DNA TGTGCCAGTAGTTCGACAGGGCCCAATCAGCCCCAGCATTTT.

Here the CDR3 reads CASSTAGNYGYTF. DNA of the CDR3: TGTGCCAGCAGCACCGCAGGGAACTATGGCTACACCTTC. This chain links TRBV5-5 with TRBJ1-2, with D maybe TRBD1 (5 bases). Germline assignment: CDR1 SGHKS and CDR2 YYEKEE (reference sequence). V lost 4 bases to trimming and J lost 2 bases, with 9 bases between them. CDR3 length: 13 residues.

The V call is TRBV27, the J call TRBJ2-1; 11 nucleotides line up with TRBD1. This CDR3 contains 15 residues. Germline-derived CDR1 and CDR2 are MNHEY and SMNVEV (reference sequence). Losses at the gene ends were 6 bases for V and 4 bases for J; bases not matched to a gene: 5. CDR3 amino acids: CASRRTGGGYNEQFF. The CDR3 region has the DNA TGTGCCAGCAGGAGGACAGGGGGCGGGTACAATGAGCAGTTCTTC.

The CDR3 is CSVEDRQGTSYEQYF. CDR3 bases: TGCAGCGTTGAAGATCGTCAGGGGACCTCCTACGAGCAGTACTTC. This chain uses TRBV29-1 with TRBJ2-7; D may be TRBD1 (6 bases). Germline assignment: CDR1 SQVTM and CDR2 ANQGSEA. Trimming pared 0 bases from V and 0 bases from J, leaving 12 bases between. The CDR3 extends over 15 amino acids.

The chain has TRBV28 and TRBJ2-6, with 8 positions matching TRBD1. The CDR3 runs to 17 residues. Germline V gene lookup returns CDR1 MDHEN and CDR2 SYDVKM. J gave up 0 bases and V 6 bases, and 7 bases lay outside the gene matches. CDR3 in amino acids: CASRAGGTLSGANVLTF. CDR3 sequence (DNA): TGTGCCAGCAGGGCAGGGGGCACCCTCTCTGGGGCCAACGTCCTGACTTTC.

This chain links TRBV29-1 with TRBJ2-7; 7 nucleotides align to TRBD2. This CDR3 is built from 12 residues. CDR1 is SQVTM and CDR2 is ANQGSEA in the germline V gene. V lost 5 bases, J lost 5 bases, and 6 bases stayed unmatched. The CDR3 reads CSVTGGRDEQYF. CDR3 nucleotide sequence: TGCAGCGTTACGGGCGGGAGAGACGAGCAGTACTTC.

This rearrangement joins TRBV6-5 to TRBJ2-5; D may match TRBD1 or TRBD2 (5 bases each). Trimming shortened V by 0 bases and J by 3 bases, and 11 bases separated the two germline ends. The CDR3 runs to 15 residues. Germline V gene sequence: CDR1 MNHEY, CDR2 SVGAGI. For the CDR3, the DNA is TGTGCCAGCAGTTACTCGCAGGGACGCAAAGAGACCCAGTACTTC. It encodes CASSYSQGRKETQYF.

The V and J genes are TRBV27 and TRBJ2-1; TRBD2 is a possible D gene (5 bases). The CDR3 sequence is 15 residues long. Germline lookup yields CDR1 MNHEY and CDR2 SMNVEV (reference sequence). Trimming shortened V by 8 bases and J by 3 bases, and 17 bases separated the two germline ends. The CDR3 spells CASAFRPLDYNEQFF. As DNA, the CDR3 is TGTGCCAGCGCTTTTCGCCCACTAGACTACAATGAGCAGTTCTTC.

This clone was recorded a few times. This rearrangement joins TRBV6-1 to TRBJ1-4; tentatively, D is TRBD1 (5 bases). Germline CDR1 MNHNS, CDR2 SASEGT. Trimming pared 3 bases from V and 3 bases from J, leaving 11 bases between. The length of the CDR3 is 15 residues. This chain's CDR3 is CASSDPGVANEKLFF. In DNA form, the CDR3 reads TGTGCCAGCAGTGATCCGGGGGTGGCTAATGAAAAACTGTTTTTT.

About this clone itself: Other DNA sequences in this specimen translate into the identical CDR3. The gene calls are TRBV5-1 and TRBJ1-4; D remains ambiguous. V lost 0 bases to trimming and J lost 8 bases, with 8 bases between them. The CDR3 covers 13 residues. Looked up from germline, CDR1 is SGHRS and CDR2 is YFSETQ. The CDR3 DNA is TGCGCCAGCAGCTTGGGGCTCGGGGAAAAACTGTTTTTT. It codes for CASSLGLGEKLFF.

This clone was counted between two and nine times. This sequence joins TRBV9 and TRBJ1-3; D is unclear. V was clipped by 0 bases and J by 3 bases, with 10 bases between them. Germline values: CDR1 SGDLS, CDR2 YYNGEE. The CDR3 runs to 15 residues. CDR3 amino acids: CASSVGVGIGNTIYF. The DNA of the CDR3 is TGTGCCAGCAGCGTAGGGGTAGGGATTGGAAACACCATATATTTT.

The CDR3 spells CASSFSGTRETQYF. CDR3 nucleotide sequence: TGTGCCAGCAGCTTTAGCGGGACCCGGGAGACCCAGTACTTC. The chain couples TRBV5-4 to TRBJ2-5, with TRBD2 matching over 8 bases. V gave up 2 bases and J gave up 5 bases; unmatched junction bases: 5. The CDR3 loop spans 14 amino acids. CDR1 SGHNT and CDR2 YYREEE come from the germline V gene (reference sequence). The whole variable domain, filled in from reference TRBV5-4 and TRBJ2-5, reads ETGVTQSPTHLIKTRGQQVTLRCSSQSGHNTVSWYQQALGQGPQFIFQYYREEENGRGNFPPRFSGLQFPNYSSELNVNALELDDSALYLCASSFSGTRETQYFGPGTRLLVL.

Relative to its sample, this clone is medium-sized. V usage is TRBV19 and J usage is TRBJ2-2; 8 bases are a match to TRBD1. The V and J ends lost 7 bases and 0 bases, in that order; junction bases with no gene match: 7. Germline lookup yields CDR1 LNHDA and CDR2 SQIVND (reference sequence). The CDR3 is made up of 16 amino acids. The CDR3 region has the DNA TGTGCCAGTAACCCAGAACAGGGGGCGAACACCGGGGAGCTGTTTTTT. Translating it yields CASNPEQGANTGELFF.

This clone was detected only once. The V and J genes are TRBV2 and TRBJ1-6, with D unclear. The CDR3 has 14 amino acids. The germline gives CDR1 SNHLY, CDR2 FYNNEI. V lost 2 bases to trimming and J lost 3 bases, with 5 bases between them. Written as DNA, the CDR3 is TGTGCCAGCAGTGAACAGAGCTATAATTCACCCCTCCACTTT. It translates to CASSEQSYNSPLHF.

The chain is built from TRBV15 and TRBJ2-3, with 9 bases that match TRBD2. The CDR3 is made up of 18 amino acids. V trimming: 0 bases; J trimming: 2 bases; junction bases outside the gene matches: 9. Germline CDR1 is LNHNV and CDR2 is YYDKDF (reference sequence). Here the CDR3 DNA reads TGTGCCACCAGCAGAGATGGATTTAGCGGGGGAAACACAGATACGCAGTATTTT. This sequence encodes CATSRDGFSGGNTDTQYF.

The chain links TRBV10-1 to TRBJ2-5; perhaps D is TRBD1 or TRBD2 (6 bases each). V lost 2 bases to trimming and J lost 2 bases, with 12 bases between them. Looked up from germline, CDR1 is WNHNN and CDR2 is SYGVQD (reference sequence). The CDR3 runs to 15 residues. CDR3 DNA: TGCGCCAGCAGTGAGGGGTCGGGGGCACAAGAGACCCAGTACTTC. The encoded protein is CASSEGSGAQETQYF.